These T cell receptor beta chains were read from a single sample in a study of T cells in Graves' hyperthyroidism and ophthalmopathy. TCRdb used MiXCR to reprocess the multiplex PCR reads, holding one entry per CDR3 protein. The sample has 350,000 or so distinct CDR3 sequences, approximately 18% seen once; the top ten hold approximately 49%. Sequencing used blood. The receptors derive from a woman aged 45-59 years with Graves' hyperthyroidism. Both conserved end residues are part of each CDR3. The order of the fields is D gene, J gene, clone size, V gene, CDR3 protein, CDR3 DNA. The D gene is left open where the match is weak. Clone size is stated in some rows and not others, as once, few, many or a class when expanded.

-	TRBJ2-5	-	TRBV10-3	CAISEGQGGETQYF	TGTGCCATCAGTGAGGGACAGGGAGGGGAGACCCAGTACTTC
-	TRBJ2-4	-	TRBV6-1	CASSGLSGEMAKNIQYF	TGTGCCAGCAGTGGCCTGTCCGGGGAGATGGCCAAAAACATTCAGTACTTC
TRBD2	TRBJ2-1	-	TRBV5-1	CASSFYFLAEAADEQFF	TGCGCCAGCAGCTTTTACTTCCTAGCGGAGGCTGCGGATGAGCAGTTCTTC
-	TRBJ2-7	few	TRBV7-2	CASSLSAGLSYGQYF	TGTGCCAGCAGCTTATCGGCAGGCCTCTCCTACGGGCAGTACTTC
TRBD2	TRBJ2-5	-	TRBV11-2	CASSPSRLAGETQYF	TGTGCCAGCAGCCCATCAAGACTAGCAGGAGAGACCCAGTACTTC
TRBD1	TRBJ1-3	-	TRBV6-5	CASSWGQGRRNTIYF	TGTGCCAGCAGTTGGGGACAGGGACGGAGAAACACCATATATTTT
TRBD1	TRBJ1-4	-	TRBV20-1	CSAYNPGQGPLEAHEKLFF	TGCAGTGCTTACAATCCGGGACAGGGGCCTTTAGAAGCCCATGAAAAACTGTTTTTT
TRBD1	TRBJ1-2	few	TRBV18	CASSPDGTGDYGYTF	TGTGCCAGCTCACCGGACGGGACAGGGGACTATGGCTACACCTTC
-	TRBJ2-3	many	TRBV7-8	CASSLEPITTDTQYF	TGTGCCAGCAGCTTAGAGCCGATAACCACAGATACGCAGTATTTT
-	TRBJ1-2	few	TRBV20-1	CSASIRAGDGYTF	TGCAGTGCTAGCATTAGAGCTGGGGATGGCTACACCTTC
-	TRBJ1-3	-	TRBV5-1	CASSPSYSGNTIYF	TGCGCCAGCAGCCCTTCCTACTCTGGAAACACCATATATTTT
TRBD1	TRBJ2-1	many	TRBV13	CASSSRQGSPGRQFF	TGTGCCAGCAGCTCTCGACAGGGATCCCCCGGCAGGCAGTTCTTC
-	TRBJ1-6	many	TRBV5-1	CASSLEGSWGSPLHF	TGCGCCAGCAGCTTGGAGGGGAGCTGGGGTTCACCCCTCCACTTT
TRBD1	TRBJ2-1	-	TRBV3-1	CASSHGSTGSISEQFF	TGTGCCAGCAGCCATGGGTCGACAGGGTCTATCTCTGAGCAGTTCTTC
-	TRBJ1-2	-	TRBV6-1	CASSFPGAKRGYTF	TGTGCCAGCAGTTTCCCCGGGGCTAAGAGAGGCTACACCTTC
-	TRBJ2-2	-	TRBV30	CAWSWGPGELFF	TGTGCCTGGAGTTGGGGGCCCGGGGAGCTGTTTTTT
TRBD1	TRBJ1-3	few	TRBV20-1	CSAAGTDLNTIYF	TGCAGTGCGGCTGGGACAGATTTAAACACCATATATTTT
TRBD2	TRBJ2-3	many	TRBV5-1	CASSLSGAGGGYLDTQYF	TGCGCCAGCAGCTTGTCGGGAGCCGGCGGGGGATATTTGGATACGCAGTATTTT
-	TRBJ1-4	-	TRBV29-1	CSAGTRTDNEKLFF	TGCAGCGCTGGGACTAGGACAGATAATGAAAAACTGTTTTTT
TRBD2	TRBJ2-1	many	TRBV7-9	CASSRGGRSYNEQFF	TGTGCCAGCAGCCGCGGGGGACGCTCCTACAATGAGCAGTTCTTC
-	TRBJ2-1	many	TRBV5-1	CASSLFQGVEQFF	TGCGCCAGCAGCTTGTTTCAGGGAGTCGAGCAGTTCTTC
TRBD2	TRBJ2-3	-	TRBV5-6	CASSSGLAGWSNTQYF	TGTGCCAGCAGCTCGGGACTAGCGGGATGGTCGAATACGCAGTATTTT
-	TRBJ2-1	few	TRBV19	CASSIQVSDEQFF	TGTGCCAGTAGTATTCAAGTCTCAGATGAGCAGTTCTTC
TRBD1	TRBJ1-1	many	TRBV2	CASSRDRGLTEAFF	TGTGCCAGCAGTAGGGACAGGGGGCTCACTGAAGCTTTCTTT
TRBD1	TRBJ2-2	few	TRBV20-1	CSAKPGQGAHTGELFF	TGCAGTGCAAAACCTGGACAGGGGGCTCACACCGGGGAGCTGTTTTTT
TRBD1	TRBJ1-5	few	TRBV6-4	CASRGSGTGAQPQHF	TGTGCCAGCAGGGGATCCGGGACAGGGGCCCAGCCCCAGCATTTT
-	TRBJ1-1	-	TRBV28	CASGPNTEAFF	TGTGCCAGCGGACCGAACACTGAAGCTTTCTTT
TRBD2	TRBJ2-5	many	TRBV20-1	CSATGGRLETQYF	TGCAGTGCTACGGGGGGGAGGTTGGAGACCCAGTACTTC
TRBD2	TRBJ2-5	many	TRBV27	CASSPYLAGPTPETQYF	TGTGCCAGCAGCCCCTACCTAGCGGGACCGACCCCAGAGACCCAGTACTTC
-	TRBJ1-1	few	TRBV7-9	CASSYANTEAFF	TGTGCCAGCAGCTACGCGAACACTGAAGCTTTCTTT
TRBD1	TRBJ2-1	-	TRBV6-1	CASRDRGFDEQFF	TGTGCCAGCAGGGACAGGGGTTTCGATGAGCAGTTCTTC
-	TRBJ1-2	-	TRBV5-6	CASSSGIGYTF	TGTGCCAGCAGCTCAGGGATCGGCTACACCTTC
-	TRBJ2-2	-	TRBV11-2	CASSPQEGGTGELFF	TGTGCCAGCAGCCCCCAGGAGGGTGGCACCGGGGAGCTGTTTTTT
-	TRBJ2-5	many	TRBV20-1	CSAIRAGSQETQYF	TGCAGTGCTATTCGTGCGGGGTCGCAAGAGACCCAGTACTTC
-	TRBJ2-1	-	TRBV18	CASSPLTLGGNEQFF	TGTGCCAGCTCACCACTCACATTAGGGGGGAATGAGCAGTTCTTC
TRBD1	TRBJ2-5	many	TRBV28	CASSSGQGAFETQYF	TGTGCCAGCAGTTCTGGACAGGGGGCTTTTGAGACCCAGTACTTC
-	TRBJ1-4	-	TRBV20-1	CSASLRTDPTNEKLFF	TGCAGTGCTAGCCTACGGACAGACCCAACTAATGAAAAACTGTTTTTT
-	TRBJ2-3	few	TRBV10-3	CAISDPGEADTQYF	TGTGCCATCAGTGATCCGGGAGAGGCGGATACGCAGTATTTT
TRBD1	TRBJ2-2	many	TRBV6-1	CASSKQGAFTGELFF	TGTGCCAGCAGTAAACAGGGGGCATTCACCGGGGAGCTGTTTTTT
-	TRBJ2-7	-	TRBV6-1	CASSYPHGREQYF	TGTGCCAGCAGTTATCCGCACGGACGGGAGCAGTACTTC
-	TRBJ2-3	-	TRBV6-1	CASSELSDTQYF	TGTGCCAGCAGTGAATTATCAGATACGCAGTATTTT
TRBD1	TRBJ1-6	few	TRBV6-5	CASSYRWGQGNSPLHF	TGTGCCAGCAGTTACCGGTGGGGACAGGGCAATTCACCCCTCCACTTT
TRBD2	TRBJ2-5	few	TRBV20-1	CSARASGGRETQYF	TGCAGTGCTAGAGCCAGCGGGGGGAGAGAGACCCAGTACTTC
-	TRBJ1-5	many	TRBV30	CAWSAGTANQPQHF	TGTGCCTGGAGCGCAGGGACCGCCAATCAGCCCCAGCATTTT
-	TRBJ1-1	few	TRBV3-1	CASSSGTESRAFF	TGTGCCAGCAGCTCCGGGACGGAGTCTCGAGCTTTCTTT
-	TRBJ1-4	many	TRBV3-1	CASSTVRGTNEKLFF	TGTGCCAGCAGTACGGTGAGGGGAACTAATGAAAAACTGTTTTTT
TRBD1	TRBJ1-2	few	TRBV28	CASSRLGQPLDGYTF	TGTGCCAGCAGCAGACTGGGACAGCCGTTGGATGGCTACACCTTC
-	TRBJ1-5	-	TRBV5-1	CASSLARGSNQPQHF	TGCGCCAGCAGCTTGGCCAGGGGAAGCAATCAGCCCCAGCATTTT
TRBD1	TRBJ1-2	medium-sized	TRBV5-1	CASSDGQGAGLRGYTF	TGCGCCAGCAGCGATGGACAGGGGGCCGGGTTACGTGGCTACACCTTC
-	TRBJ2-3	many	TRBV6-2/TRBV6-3	CASSWRLPTDTQYF	TGTGCCAGCAGTTGGCGACTTCCCACAGATACGCAGTATTTT
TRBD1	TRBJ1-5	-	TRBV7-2	CASSSIDRGNQPQHF	TGTGCCAGCAGCTCGATAGACAGGGGCAATCAGCCCCAGCATTTT
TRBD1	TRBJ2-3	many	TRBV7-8	CASSEQGTDTQYF	TGTGCCAGCAGCGAACAGGGGACCGATACGCAGTATTTT
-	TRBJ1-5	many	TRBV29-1	CSVGGNGNQPQHF	TGCAGCGTTGGAGGCAATGGTAATCAGCCCCAGCATTTT
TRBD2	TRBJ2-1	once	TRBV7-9	CASSLGPRGDYNEQFF	TGTGCCAGCAGCTTAGGGCCGCGGGGGGACTACAATGAGCAGTTCTTC
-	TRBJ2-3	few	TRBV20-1	CSAIRTGADTQYF	TGCAGTGCTATAAGGACCGGGGCAGATACGCAGTATTTT
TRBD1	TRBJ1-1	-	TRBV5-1	CARLGGQDRGMDEAFF	TGCGCCAGGCTCGGGGGACAGGACAGGGGAATGGATGAAGCTTTCTTT
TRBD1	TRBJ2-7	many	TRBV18	CASSPSTGVYEQYF	TGTGCCAGCTCACCCTCCACAGGGGTTTACGAGCAGTACTTC
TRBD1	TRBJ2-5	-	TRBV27	CASSLSMAGGRETQYF	TGTGCCAGCAGTTTATCGATGGCAGGGGGCCGGGAGACCCAGTACTTC
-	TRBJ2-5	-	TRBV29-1	CSVETQETQYF	TGCAGCGTTGAGACCCAAGAGACCCAGTACTTC
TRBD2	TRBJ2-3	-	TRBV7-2	CASSLDSSGTSTDTQYF	TGTGCCAGCAGCTTAGATTCTAGCGGGACTAGCACAGATACGCAGTATTTT